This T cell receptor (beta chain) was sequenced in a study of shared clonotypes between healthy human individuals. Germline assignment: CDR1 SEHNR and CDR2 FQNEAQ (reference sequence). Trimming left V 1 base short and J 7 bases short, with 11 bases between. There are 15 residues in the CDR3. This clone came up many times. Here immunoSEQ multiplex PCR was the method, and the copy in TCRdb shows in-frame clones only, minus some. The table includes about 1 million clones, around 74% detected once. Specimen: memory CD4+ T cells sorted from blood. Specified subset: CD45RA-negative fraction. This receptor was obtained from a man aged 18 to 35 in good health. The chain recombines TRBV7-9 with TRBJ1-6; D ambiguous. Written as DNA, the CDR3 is TGTGCCAGCAGCTTAGTCGGGGTGGGGAATTCACCCCTCCACTTT. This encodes CASSLVGVGNSPLHF.